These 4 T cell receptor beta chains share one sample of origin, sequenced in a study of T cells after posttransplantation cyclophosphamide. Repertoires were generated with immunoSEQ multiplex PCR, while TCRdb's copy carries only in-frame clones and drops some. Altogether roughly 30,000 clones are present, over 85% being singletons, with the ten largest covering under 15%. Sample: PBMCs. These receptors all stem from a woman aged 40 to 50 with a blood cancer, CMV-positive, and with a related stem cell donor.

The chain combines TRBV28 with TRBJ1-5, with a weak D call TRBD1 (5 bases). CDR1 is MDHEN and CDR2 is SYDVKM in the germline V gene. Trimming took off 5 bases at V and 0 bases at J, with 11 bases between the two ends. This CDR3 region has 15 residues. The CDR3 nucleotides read TGTGCCAGCAGTCTGAGGACAAATAGCAATCAGCCCCAGCATTTT. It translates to CASSLRTNSNQPQHF.

The CDR3 coding sequence is TGCGCCAGCAGCGTGGGGACAGGCGCCTATGGCTACACCTTC. This sequence encodes CASSVGTGAYGYTF. The rearrangement links TRBV5-1 to TRBJ1-2, with TRBD1 matching over 8 bases. Germline trimming cut 4 bases from V and 4 bases from J; bases unmatched to any gene: 6. The length of the CDR3 is 14 residues. Per the germline V gene, CDR1 is SGHRS and CDR2 is YFSETQ.

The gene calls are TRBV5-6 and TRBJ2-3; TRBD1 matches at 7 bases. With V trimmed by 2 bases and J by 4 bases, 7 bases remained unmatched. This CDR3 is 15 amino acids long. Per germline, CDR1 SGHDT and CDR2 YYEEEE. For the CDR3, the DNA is TGTGCCAGCAGCTTACCTGACAGGGACGCAGATACGCAGTATTTT. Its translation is CASSLPDRDADTQYF.

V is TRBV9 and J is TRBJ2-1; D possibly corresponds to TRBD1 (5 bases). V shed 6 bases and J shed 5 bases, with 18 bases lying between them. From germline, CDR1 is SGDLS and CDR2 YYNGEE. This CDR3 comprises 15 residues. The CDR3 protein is CASTSDFRTNNEQFF. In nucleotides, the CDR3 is TGTGCCAGCACCTCCGACTTCCGGACAAACAATGAGCAGTTCTTC.